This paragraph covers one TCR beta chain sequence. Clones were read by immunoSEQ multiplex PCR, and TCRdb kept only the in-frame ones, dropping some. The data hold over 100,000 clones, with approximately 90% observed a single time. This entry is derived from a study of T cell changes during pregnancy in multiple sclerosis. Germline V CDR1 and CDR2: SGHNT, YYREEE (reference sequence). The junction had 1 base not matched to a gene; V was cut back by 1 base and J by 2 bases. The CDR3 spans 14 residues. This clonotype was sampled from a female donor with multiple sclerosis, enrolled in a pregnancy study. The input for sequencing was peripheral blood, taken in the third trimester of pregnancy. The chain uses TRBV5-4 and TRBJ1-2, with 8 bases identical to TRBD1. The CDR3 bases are TGTGCCAGCAGCTTGAGGACAGGGAACTATGGCTACACCTTC. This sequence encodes CASSLRTGNYGYTF.